These T cell receptor beta chains were read from a single sample in a study of CD8 T cells in Susac syndrome. TCRdb fed the immunoSEQ multiplex PCR reads into MiXCR, producing one record per CDR3 protein. The data show more than 150,000 distinct CDR3 sequences, approximately 96% seen once. Sequencing was carried out using CD4+ T cells from PBMCs. The source is a human donor with Susac syndrome. CDR3s include the opening cysteine and the closing phenylalanine or tryptophan. A D gene is named only where the DNA matches it firmly. A clone size is listed for some rows: how often the clone was seen (once, few, many), or a class if it is expanded.

V gene: TRBV7-9; clone size: -; D gene: -; J gene: TRBJ1-2; CDR3 DNA: TGTGCCAGCAGCTTAGGTAGCGGACAGTCCTATGGCTACACCTTC; CDR3 protein: CASSLGSGQSYGYTF
V gene: TRBV7-9; clone size: -; D gene: -; J gene: TRBJ2-2; CDR3 DNA: TGTGCCAGCAGCTTAGTCAGCACCGGGGAGCTGTTTTTT; CDR3 protein: CASSLVSTGELFF
V gene: TRBV9; clone size: once; D gene: -; J gene: TRBJ2-3; CDR3 DNA: TGTGCCAGCAGCCCTCGGAAGGCTAGGAGCACAGATACGCAGTATTTT; CDR3 protein: CASSPRKARSTDTQYF
V gene: TRBV19; clone size: -; D gene: -; J gene: TRBJ1-5; CDR3 DNA: TGTGCCAGTATGGGAGACCGAAGCAATCAGCCCCAGCATTTT; CDR3 protein: CASMGDRSNQPQHF
V gene: TRBV18; clone size: -; D gene: -; J gene: TRBJ1-5; CDR3 DNA: TGTGCCAGCTCACCGTCGGACAGCCGAAAGAATCAGCCCCAGCATTTT; CDR3 protein: CASSPSDSRKNQPQHF
V gene: TRBV30; clone size: -; D gene: -; J gene: TRBJ2-7; CDR3 DNA: TGTGCCTGGAGTTCCCAGTACGAGCAGTACTTC; CDR3 protein: CAWSSQYEQYF
V gene: TRBV4-3; clone size: -; D gene: TRBD1; J gene: TRBJ1-1; CDR3 DNA: TGCGCCAGCAGCCAAGTAACCCAGGGGGCGACTGAAGCTTTCTTT; CDR3 protein: CASSQVTQGATEAFF
V gene: TRBV30; clone size: -; D gene: TRBD1; J gene: TRBJ1-6; CDR3 DNA: TGTGCCTGGAGTGGGGGACAGGATAATTCACCCCTCCACTTT; CDR3 protein: CAWSGGQDNSPLHF
V gene: TRBV30; clone size: -; D gene: -; J gene: TRBJ2-7; CDR3 DNA: TGTGCCTGGAGCGGGGGGCTCCGGTCCTACGAGCAGTACTTC; CDR3 protein: CAWSGGLRSYEQYF
V gene: TRBV6-1; clone size: -; D gene: TRBD1; J gene: TRBJ2-3; CDR3 DNA: TGTGCCAGCAGCCGATCCGGGACAGGGTCATCAGATACGCAGTATTTT; CDR3 protein: CASSRSGTGSSDTQYF
V gene: TRBV6-5; clone size: -; D gene: TRBD1; J gene: TRBJ1-2; CDR3 DNA: TGTGCCAGCTCTCCGACAGGGGCCGCTTATGGCTACACCTTC; CDR3 protein: CASSPTGAAYGYTF
V gene: TRBV6-5; clone size: -; D gene: TRBD2; J gene: TRBJ2-1; CDR3 DNA: TGTGCCAGCAGGGAGCGGGGGAGCTACAATGAGCAGTTCTTC; CDR3 protein: CASRERGSYNEQFF
V gene: TRBV20-1; clone size: -; D gene: -; J gene: TRBJ1-5; CDR3 DNA: TGCAGTGCTAGAGGAGGTCAGCCCCAGCATTTT; CDR3 protein: CSARGGQPQHF
V gene: TRBV29-1; clone size: -; D gene: -; J gene: TRBJ1-2; CDR3 DNA: TGCGGGTCCTCAGTAGTTTATGGCTACACCTTC; CDR3 protein: CGSSVVYGYTF